What follows is one TCR beta chain and its context. This clone was counted a single time. It has no known antigen specificity. Base qualities are not at hand, and no much larger clone is one base apart. A distance of 15 bases separates the germline ends of V and J, which lose 6 bases and 0 bases respectively. CDR1 and CDR2 (SGHRS, YFSETQ) derive from the germline V gene. The CDR3 numbers 15 residues from cysteine through phenylalanine. Of the read, only the CDR3 DNA is kept; its 45 bases are in frame from base 1. The entry originates in a study of shared clonotypes between healthy human individuals (dated by TCRdb to the early 2020s). About the full investigation: A couple of women and three men aged 18 to 49 years were included in the cohort. The study deeply sequenced blood TCR repertoires of about five healthy adults to estimate repertoire size and the extent of clonotype sharing between individuals. Between about 0.8 and 8.9 billion PBMCs per donor were obtained by leukapheresis. To increase sequencing depth and limit assay-specific biases, TCR repertoire library preparation and sequencing were carried out by different laboratories using diverse techniques. For each donor, three plates each were used for CD4 naive and CD4 memory, two plates were used for CD8 naive, and one plate was used for CD8 memory. Findings and caveats that apply to the study as a whole: Sampling was restricted to blood, and TCR repertoires in tissue are likely to differ from TCR repertoires in blood. Even with the large sequencing depth, rarefaction of the sorted-subset datasets indicated that sequencing was incomplete. Pairwise subsampling indicated that sequencing depth was expected to affect the degree of clonotype sharing among donors. When a handful of donors were compared, the shared fraction of clonotypes was around 5% for naive CD4, more than 3% for naive CD8, 2% to 2.5% for memory CD4, and 0.4% for memory CD8. Clonotypes shared by all four sorted-subset donors showed higher generation probabilities than non-shared clonotypes. The genetic and exposure-history diversity represented was limited by the small number of donors. Larger estimated clonotype richness was generally found for naive subsets than for memory subsets.

The donors were healthy, HIV-negative adults with no recently reported acute infections or vaccinations. Every donor was a Caucasian adult living in Nashville, Tennessee, USA. Magnetic negative selection was used to enrich CD4+ T cells, after which naive cells were positively selected on CD45RA and the negative fraction became the memory subset. Blood was obtained by leukapheresis, after which PBMCs were separated by Ficoll-Histopaque density gradient centrifugation and cryopreserved in liquid nitrogen vapor phase. Analytical flow cytometry was used to check the purity and quantity of every magnetically sorted T cell population. From each sorted fraction, genomic DNA was isolated and quantified by UV absorbance on a Nanodrop 2000c. Using the deep immunoSEQ assay, multiplex PCR amplified TCR CDR3 regions from genomic DNA. For each cell subset, the extracted genomic DNA was distributed evenly across all wells of several immunoSEQ 96-well plates, and each plate served as one replicate. For sorted subsets, each replicate PCR was loaded with 150 to 250 ng genomic DNA, equivalent to about 30,000 T cell genomes. Purified libraries were quantified with a Qubit 3.0 fluorometer, sized on a Bioanalyzer 2100, and re-quantified with the KAPA Library Quantification kit. Every immunoSEQ 96-well plate was sequenced on a separate single-read 150-cycle Illumina NextSeq 550 flow cell. Per the source publication's procedure: Because the immunoSEQ output held only junctional sequences and lacked quality scores, the filtering could not match the filtering applied to full-length reads. Sequences were annotated with PyIR, a Python wrapper for IgBLAST v1.9, and V/J genes and CDR3 were assigned using IMGT germline references. Reads were removed for weak V/J assignments (E-value above 1e-6), missing CDR3, stop codons, out-of-frame junctions, or ambiguous translated residues. A V3J clonotype was defined by an identical inferred V gene, J gene, and CDR3 amino acid sequence. To compute the percentage overlap between repertoires, the number of shared unique clonotypes was divided by the size of the smaller repertoire. Three approaches were used to assess repertoire richness: RTK rarefaction, the Chao1 estimator, and Recon v2.1 estimates of unobserved clonotypes. OLGA was used to compute generation probabilities for all TCRbeta clonotypes that the gDNA method yielded from a few donors. TCRdb stores this immuneACCESS table with in-frame sequences only. Part of the clones is absent; in the studies checked, under half of the shortfall reflects unresolved V genes, and no reason is known for the rest. Clone size and V and J calls were adopted from that table, with D and trimming inferred from the DNA. The sample includes over a million clones, with 98% observed a single time. The top ten clonotypes cover 0.4% to 0.55% of the sample.

Sample: naive CD4+ T cells sorted from blood. In light of the paper, this sample's cell subset or site label describes: CD45RA+ positively selected. This receptor chain uses TRBV5-1 and TRBJ1-2; too little of a D gene remains to name it. The sequence was obtained from a man under 40 in good health. For the CDR3, the sequence is CASTLGMGTNYGYTF. The bases read TGCGCCAGCACCCTGGGAATGGGTACTAACTATGGCTACACCTTC.